This TCR beta chain derives from a study of blood T cell repertoires in COVID-19. About the study: Spain, Italy and the United States supplied samples that represented acute and convalescent COVID-19. The analysed material was cDNA or gDNA that came from T cells, B-cell-depleted T cells, or PBMCs.

TCRdb's copy holds only in-frame clones and misses some; the assay was immunoSEQ multiplex PCR. The profile shows about 87,000 clones, around 87% of them singletons. Per germline, CDR1 SGHVS and CDR2 FQNEAQ. Trimming cost V 1 base and J 0 bases, with 10 bases left between them. This CDR3 is 16 amino acids long. The sample comprised peripheral blood. V is TRBV7-8 and J is TRBJ1-3; D is undetermined. The clonotype was recovered from a human donor with acute or convalescent COVID-19. The donor label of this sample is uncertain. The chain's CDR3 is CASSLGRYSSGNTIYF. In nucleotides, the CDR3 is TGTGCCAGCAGCTTAGGCCGGTACAGCTCTGGAAACACCATATATTTT.